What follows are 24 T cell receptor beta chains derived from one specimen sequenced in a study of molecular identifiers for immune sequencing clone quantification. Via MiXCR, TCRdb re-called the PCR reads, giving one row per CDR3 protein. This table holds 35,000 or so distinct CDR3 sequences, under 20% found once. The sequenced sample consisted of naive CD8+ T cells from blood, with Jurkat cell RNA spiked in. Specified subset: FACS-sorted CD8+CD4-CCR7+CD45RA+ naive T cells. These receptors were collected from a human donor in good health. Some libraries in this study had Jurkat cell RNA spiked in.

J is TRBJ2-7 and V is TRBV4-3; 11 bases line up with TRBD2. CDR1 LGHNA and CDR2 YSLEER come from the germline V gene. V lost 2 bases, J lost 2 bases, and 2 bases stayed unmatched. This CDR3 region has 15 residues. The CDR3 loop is CASSQTSGGPYEQYF. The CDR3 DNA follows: TGCGCCAGCAGCCAAACTAGCGGGGGCCCCTACGAGCAGTACTTC.

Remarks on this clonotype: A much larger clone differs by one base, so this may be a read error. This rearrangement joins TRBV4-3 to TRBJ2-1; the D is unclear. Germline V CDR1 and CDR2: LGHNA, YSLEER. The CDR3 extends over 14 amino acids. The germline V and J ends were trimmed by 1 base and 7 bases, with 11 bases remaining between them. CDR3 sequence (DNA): TGCGCCAGCAGCCAAGTAAGACTTCGTAATGAGCAGTTCTTC. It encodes CASSQVRLRNEQFF.

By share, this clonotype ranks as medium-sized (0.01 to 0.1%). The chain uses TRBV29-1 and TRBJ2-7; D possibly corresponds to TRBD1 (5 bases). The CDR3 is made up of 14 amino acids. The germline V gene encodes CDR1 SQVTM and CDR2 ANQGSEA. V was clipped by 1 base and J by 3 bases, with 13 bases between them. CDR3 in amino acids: CSVEGSGSGYEQYF. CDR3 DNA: TGCAGCGTTGAAGGTTCAGGGTCTGGCTACGAGCAGTACTTC.

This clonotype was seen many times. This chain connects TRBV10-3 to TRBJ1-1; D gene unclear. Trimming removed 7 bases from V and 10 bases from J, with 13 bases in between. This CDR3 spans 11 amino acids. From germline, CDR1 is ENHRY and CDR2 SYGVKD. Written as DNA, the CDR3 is TGTGCCATCAATCCGACCGGAGGAGCTTTCTTT. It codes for CAINPTGGAFF.

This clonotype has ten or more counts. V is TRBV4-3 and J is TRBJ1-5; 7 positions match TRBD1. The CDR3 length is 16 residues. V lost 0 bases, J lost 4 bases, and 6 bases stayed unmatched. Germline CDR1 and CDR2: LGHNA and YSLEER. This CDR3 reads CASSQDQAGGNQPQHF. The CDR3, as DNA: TGCGCCAGCAGCCAAGATCAGGCAGGGGGAAATCAGCCCCAGCATTTT.

The CDR3 protein is CASGPNWGFALKTQYF. As DNA, the CDR3 is TGTGCCAGCGGCCCAAATTGGGGTTTTGCCCTGAAGACCCAGTACTTC. This chain links TRBV27 with TRBJ2-5; unclear D gene. Trimming took 8 bases from V and 6 from J, leaving 25 bases between them. Germline lookup yields CDR1 MNHEY and CDR2 SMNVEV (reference sequence). The CDR3 length is 16 residues.

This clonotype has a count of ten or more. Here the CDR3 DNA reads TGTGCCAGCAGTGAAGGACTGGGACAGGCTGTGACAGATACGCAGTATTTT. Amino acid sequence: CASSEGLGQAVTDTQYF. This sequence joins TRBV6-1 and TRBJ2-3, with 8 bases that match TRBD1. CDR3 size: 17 residues. J was trimmed by 3 bases and V by 1 base; bases with no gene match: 9. Germline values: CDR1 MNHNS, CDR2 SASEGT.

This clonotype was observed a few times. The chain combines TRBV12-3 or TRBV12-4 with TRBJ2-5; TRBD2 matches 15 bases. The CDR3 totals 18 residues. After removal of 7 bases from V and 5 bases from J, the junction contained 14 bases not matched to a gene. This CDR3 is CASTTRGLAGGRGETQYF. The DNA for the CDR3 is TGTGCCAGCACTACGCGGGGACTAGCGGGGGGTCGGGGTGAGACCCAGTACTTC.

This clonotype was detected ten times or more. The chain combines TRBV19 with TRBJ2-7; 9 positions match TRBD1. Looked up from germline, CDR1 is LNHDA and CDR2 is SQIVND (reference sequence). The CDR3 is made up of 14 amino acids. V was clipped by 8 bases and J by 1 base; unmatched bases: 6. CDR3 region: CASSWGTGSYEQYF. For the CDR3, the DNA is TGTGCCAGTTCCTGGGGGACAGGGTCCTACGAGCAGTACTTC.

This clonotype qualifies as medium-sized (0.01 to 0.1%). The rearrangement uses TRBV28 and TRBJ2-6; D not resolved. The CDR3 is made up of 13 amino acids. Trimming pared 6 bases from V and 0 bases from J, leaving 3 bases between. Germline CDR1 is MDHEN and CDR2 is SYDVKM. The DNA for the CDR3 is TGTGCCAGCAGCAACTCTGGGGCCAACGTCCTGACTTTC. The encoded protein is CASSNSGANVLTF.

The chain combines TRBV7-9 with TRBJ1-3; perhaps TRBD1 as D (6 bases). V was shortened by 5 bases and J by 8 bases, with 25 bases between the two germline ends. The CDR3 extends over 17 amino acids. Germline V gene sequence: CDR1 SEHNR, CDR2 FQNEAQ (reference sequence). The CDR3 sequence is CASSPTGHWLAGDTIYF. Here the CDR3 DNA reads TGTGCCAGCAGCCCCACCGGGCATTGGTTGGCAGGGGACACCATATATTTT.

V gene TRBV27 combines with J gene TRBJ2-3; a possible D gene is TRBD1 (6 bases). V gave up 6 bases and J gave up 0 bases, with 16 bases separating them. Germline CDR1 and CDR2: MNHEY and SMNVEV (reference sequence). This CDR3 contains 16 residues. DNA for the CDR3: TGTGCCAGCAGGGCAGGGGTAGCGCTTAGCACAGATACGCAGTATTTT. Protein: CASRAGVALSTDTQYF.

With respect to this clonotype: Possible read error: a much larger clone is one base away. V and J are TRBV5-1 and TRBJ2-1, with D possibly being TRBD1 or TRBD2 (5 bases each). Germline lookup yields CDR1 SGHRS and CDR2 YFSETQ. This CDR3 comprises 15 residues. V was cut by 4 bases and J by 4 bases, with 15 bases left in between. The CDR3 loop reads CASSPARGPYNEQFF. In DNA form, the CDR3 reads TGCGCCAGCAGCCCGGCGAGGGGCCCGTACAATGAGCAGTTCTTC.

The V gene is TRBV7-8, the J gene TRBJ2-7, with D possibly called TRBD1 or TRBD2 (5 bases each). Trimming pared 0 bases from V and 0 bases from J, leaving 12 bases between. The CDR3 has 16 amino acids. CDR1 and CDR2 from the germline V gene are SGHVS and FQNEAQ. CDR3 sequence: CASSLAGTASSYEQYF. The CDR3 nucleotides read TGTGCCAGCAGCTTAGCGGGGACCGCGAGCTCCTACGAGCAGTACTTC. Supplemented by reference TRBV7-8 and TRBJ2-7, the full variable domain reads GAGVSQSPRYKVAKRGQDVALRCDPISGHVSLFWYQQALGQGPEFLTYFQNEAQLDKSGLPSDRFFAERPEGSVSTLKIQRTQQEDSAVYLCASSLAGTASSYEQYFGPGTRLTVT.

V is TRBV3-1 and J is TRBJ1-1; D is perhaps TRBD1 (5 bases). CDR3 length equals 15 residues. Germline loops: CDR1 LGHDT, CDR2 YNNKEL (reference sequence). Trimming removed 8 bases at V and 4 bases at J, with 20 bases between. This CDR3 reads CASGPSRQGVTEAFF. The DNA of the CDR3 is TGTGCCAGCGGCCCAAGCAGGCAGGGTGTCACTGAAGCTTTCTTT.

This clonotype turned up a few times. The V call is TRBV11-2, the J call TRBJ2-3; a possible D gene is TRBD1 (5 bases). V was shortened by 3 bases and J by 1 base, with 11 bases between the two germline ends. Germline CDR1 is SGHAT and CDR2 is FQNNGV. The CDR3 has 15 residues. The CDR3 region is CASSFGRVGTDTQYF. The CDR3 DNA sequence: TGTGCCAGCAGCTTTGGCAGGGTTGGCACAGATACGCAGTATTTT.

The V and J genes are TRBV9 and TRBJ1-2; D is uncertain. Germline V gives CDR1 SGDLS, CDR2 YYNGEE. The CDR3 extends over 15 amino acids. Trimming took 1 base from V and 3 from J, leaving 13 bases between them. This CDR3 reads CASSVTGGIDYGYTF. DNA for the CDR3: TGTGCCAGCAGCGTAACCGGCGGGATCGACTATGGCTACACCTTC.

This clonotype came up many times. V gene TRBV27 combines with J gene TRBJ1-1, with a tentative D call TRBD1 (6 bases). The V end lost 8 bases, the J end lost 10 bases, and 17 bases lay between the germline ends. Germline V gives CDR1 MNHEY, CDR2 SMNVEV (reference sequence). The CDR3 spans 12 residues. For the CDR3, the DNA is TGTGCCAGCGTCAACTTACAGGGTAGAGCTTTCTTT. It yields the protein CASVNLQGRAFF.

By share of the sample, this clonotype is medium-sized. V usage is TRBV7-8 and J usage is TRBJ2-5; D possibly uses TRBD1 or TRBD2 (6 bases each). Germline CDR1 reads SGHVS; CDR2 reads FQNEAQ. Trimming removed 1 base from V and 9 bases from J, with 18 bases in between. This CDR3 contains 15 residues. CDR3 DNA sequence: TGTGCCAGCAGCTTAGATCCCAGGCCAGGGGAGGCCCAGTACTTC. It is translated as CASSLDPRPGEAQYF.

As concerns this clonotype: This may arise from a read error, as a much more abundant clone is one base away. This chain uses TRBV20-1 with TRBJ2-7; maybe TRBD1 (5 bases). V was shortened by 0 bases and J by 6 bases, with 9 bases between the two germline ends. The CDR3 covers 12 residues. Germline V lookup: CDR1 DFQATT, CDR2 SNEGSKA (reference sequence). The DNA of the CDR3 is TGCAGTGCTAGAGACAGGGCCCCCGAGCAGTACTTC. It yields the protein CSARDRAPEQYF.

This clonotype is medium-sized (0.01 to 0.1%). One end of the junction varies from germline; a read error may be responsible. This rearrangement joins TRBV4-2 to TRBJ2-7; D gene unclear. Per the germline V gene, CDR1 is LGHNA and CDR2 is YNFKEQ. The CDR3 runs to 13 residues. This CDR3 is CASSQEGSPVPVF. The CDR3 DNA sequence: TGTGCCAGCAGCCAAGAAGGTAGCCCCGTCCCAGTCTTC.

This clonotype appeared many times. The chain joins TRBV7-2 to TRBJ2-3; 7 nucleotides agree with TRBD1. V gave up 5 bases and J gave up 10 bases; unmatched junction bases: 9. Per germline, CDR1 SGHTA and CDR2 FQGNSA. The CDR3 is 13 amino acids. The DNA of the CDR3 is TGTGCCAGCAGCCCCCTAGAGGGGGCGGCGCAGTATTTT. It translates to CASSPLEGAAQYF.

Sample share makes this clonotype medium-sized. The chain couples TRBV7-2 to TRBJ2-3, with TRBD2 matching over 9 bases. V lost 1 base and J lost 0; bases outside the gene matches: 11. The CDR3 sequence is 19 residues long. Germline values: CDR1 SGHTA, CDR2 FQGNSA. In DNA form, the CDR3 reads TGTGCCAGCAGCTTAGGTTTTAGCGGGGGAGGAACAAGCACAGATACGCAGTATTTT. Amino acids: CASSLGFSGGGTSTDTQYF.

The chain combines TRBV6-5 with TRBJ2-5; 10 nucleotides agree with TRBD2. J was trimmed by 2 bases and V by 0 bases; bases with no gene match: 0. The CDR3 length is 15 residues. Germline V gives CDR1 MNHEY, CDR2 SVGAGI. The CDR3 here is CASSYSTSGQETQYF. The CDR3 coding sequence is TGTGCCAGCAGTTACTCGACTAGCGGGCAAGAGACCCAGTACTTC.